The following is a T cell receptor (beta chain) sequence with its context. Using immunoSEQ multiplex PCR, the repertoire was profiled, and TCRdb retains in-frame clones only, with some absent. Of about 12,000 clones in the sample, around nine tenths are singletons; the top ten hold around 7.9%. These data belong to a study of technical replicates of blood from several donors. The CDR3 has 17 residues. Trimming stripped 8 bases from V and 2 bases from J, with 22 bases between. Per the germline V gene, CDR1 is ENHRY and CDR2 is SYGVKD. The chain uses TRBV10-3 and TRBJ1-5, with D maybe TRBD1 (6 bases). Sequencing was done on a sample of PBMCs. The receptor was derived from a human donor in good health. CDR3 coding DNA: TGTGCCATCGGGGGGGGCACAGGGAAGGTTGGCAATCAGCCCCAGCATTTT. Translated: CAIGGGTGKVGNQPQHF.